Reported below is one T cell receptor (beta chain). The sample is drawn from a study of blood T cell repertoires in COVID-19. This CDR3 region has 17 residues. Trimming took 0 bases from V and 6 from J, leaving 18 bases between them. The V gene's germline CDR1 is SGDLS and CDR2 YYNGEE. Profiling relied on immunoSEQ multiplex PCR, and the TCRdb table lists in-frame clones only, not all of them. The table records tens of thousands of clones, roughly nine tenths of them present only once. The material sequenced was peripheral blood. The TCR sequence derives from a man aged 45-65 years with active COVID-19. The gene calls are TRBV9 and TRBJ2-2; D is undetermined. Here the CDR3 reads CASSVAGTGVSAGELFF. CDR3 coding DNA: TGTGCCAGCAGCGTAGCAGGTACCGGCGTATCGGCCGGGGAGCTGTTTTTT.